The T cell receptor beta chain under discussion was sequenced for a study of T cells after yellow fever vaccination. Study results and limitations: From the bulk population, abundant clonotypes could contaminate and appear within FACS-sorted repertoires. Clones that expanded after primary vaccination mostly reappeared after the booster (96% CD4, 88% CD8). Clonotypes shared by both compartments, CD4 and CD8, made up a small share.

TCRdb analysed the 5' RACE reads with MiXCR anew, one entry per CDR3 protein. This table has around 320,000 distinct CDR3 sequences, about 10% appearing once. This clonotype was seen only a few times. The antigen is undetermined. CDR1 and CDR2 from the germline V gene are SGHRS and YFSETQ. This CDR3 spans 15 amino acids. Between the trimmed V and J ends, which lost 4 bases and 7 bases, there was a span of 17 bases. This sequence joins TRBV5-1 and TRBJ1-4, with D possibly matching TRBD1 (6 bases). The sequences come from CD4+ T cells sorted from PBMCs, collected 45 days after the yellow fever booster vaccination. The sequence derives from a man between 18 and 35 years old who received the YFV17D yellow fever vaccine. CDR3 in amino acids: CASSPRSSGAEKLFF. The CDR3 nucleotides are TGCGCCAGCAGCCCGAGGTCATCGGGGGCTGAAAAACTGTTTTTT.